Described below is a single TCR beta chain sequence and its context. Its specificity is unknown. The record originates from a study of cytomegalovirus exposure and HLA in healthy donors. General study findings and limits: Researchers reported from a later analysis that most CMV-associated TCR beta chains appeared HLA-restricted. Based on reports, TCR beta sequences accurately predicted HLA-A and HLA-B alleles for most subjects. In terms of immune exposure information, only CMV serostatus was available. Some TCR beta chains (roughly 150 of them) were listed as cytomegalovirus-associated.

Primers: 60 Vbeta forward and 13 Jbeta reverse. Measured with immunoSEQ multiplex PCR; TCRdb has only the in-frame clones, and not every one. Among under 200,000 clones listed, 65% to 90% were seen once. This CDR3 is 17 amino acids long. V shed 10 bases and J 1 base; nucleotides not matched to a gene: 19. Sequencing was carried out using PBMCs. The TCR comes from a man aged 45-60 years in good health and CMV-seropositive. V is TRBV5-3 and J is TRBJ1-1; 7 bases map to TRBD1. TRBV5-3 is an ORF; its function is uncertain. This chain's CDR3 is CARPYPVQGEENTEAFF. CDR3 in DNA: TGTGCCCGGCCCTACCCTGTGCAGGGGGAAGAGAACACTGAAGCTTTCTTT.